Described below is a single T cell receptor (beta chain) sequence and its context. Its matching antigen is unknown. TCRdb passed the 5' RACE reads through MiXCR, listing each CDR3 protein once. The sample holds 470,000 or so distinct CDR3 sequences, 15% to 20% seen once. The CDR3 is 14 residues long. Trimming left V 1 base short and J 2 bases short, with 7 bases between. These data originate in a study of T-cell memory formation after mild COVID-19. Study-level results: Most CD4+ clones that shrank were in CM and EM, while CD8+ ones turned up in EMRA.

The receptor was derived from an adult woman who had mild COVID-19 (a few samples of this study predate the infection). Cell type and time point are not known. The genes are TRBV12-3 or TRBV12-4 and TRBJ2-3; the D gene is possibly TRBD1 (6 bases). The sample was PBMCs or a T cell subset sorted from them (not recorded which). The CDR3 loop reads CASSLVGATDTQYF. The DNA for the CDR3 is TGTGCCAGCAGTTTAGTGGGGGCCACAGATACGCAGTATTTT.